This record concerns one T cell receptor beta chain sequence. CDR3 size: 17 residues. Looked up from germline, CDR1 is LNHDA and CDR2 is SQIVND (reference sequence). Trimming took 5 bases from V and 2 from J; bases not matched to a gene: 11. This record comes from a study of blood T cell repertoires in COVID-19. Study-level information: Samples came from the United States, Italy and Spain, spanning acute and convalescent COVID-19. PBMCs, B-cell-depleted T cells, or T cells provided the cDNA or gDNA that made up the material.

Enrolled through a virtual design, the participants were between about 18 and 100 years of age and came from fewer than 30 US areas. As processed by the authors: Estimation of nucleated cell counts relied on the amplification of reference gene primers. Generated by immunoSEQ multiplex PCR, the TCRdb table keeps only in-frame clones and is missing some. V, J and clone size are those of that table, while D and trimming were read from the DNA. The sample yields fewer than 300,000 clones, 70% to 90% seen once. V is TRBV19 and J is TRBJ1-3; 8 bases are a match to TRBD1. The sequence was obtained from a middle-aged woman with acute COVID-19. Input material: PBMCs or T cells enriched from blood (not recorded which). CDR3 region: CASSPLIGQGTGNTIYF. CDR3 nucleotide sequence: TGTGCCAGTAGTCCCCTTATAGGACAGGGCACTGGAAACACCATATATTTT.